Below, 10 T cell receptor beta chains from the same sample are listed, as sequenced in a study of OX40 agonist ivuxolimab in advanced cancers. Measured with immunoSEQ multiplex PCR; TCRdb has only the in-frame clones, and not every one. The sample shows tens of thousands of clones, about four fifths of them seen only once. Sample: CD4+ or CD8+ T cells sorted from blood, taken in a trial of the OX40 agonist ivuxolimab. The receptors stem from an adult with an advanced solid tumor such as melanoma, head and neck, liver or kidney cancer.

The chain carries TRBV7-9 and TRBJ2-7, with 8 bases that match TRBD2. The CDR3 extends over 15 amino acids. The germline V gene has CDR1 SEHNR and CDR2 FQNEAQ (reference sequence). The V gene end was trimmed by 5 bases and the J gene end by 2 bases; junction bases not matched to a gene: 8. CDR3 protein: CASSLSGGATYEQYF. The CDR3 coding sequence is TGTGCCAGCAGCCTAAGCGGGGGTGCGACCTACGAGCAGTACTTC.

This sequence joins TRBV5-1 and TRBJ2-5; D is ambiguous. The germline V and J ends were trimmed by 4 bases and 2 bases, with 9 bases remaining between them. The germline V gene encodes CDR1 SGHRS and CDR2 YFSETQ. The CDR3 totals 13 residues. The CDR3 here is CASSSDGQETQYF. The CDR3 nucleotides read TGCGCCAGCAGCAGTGACGGACAAGAGACCCAGTACTTC. Filled out from reference TRBV5-1 and TRBJ2-5, the complete variable domain reads KAGVTQTPRYLIKTRGQQVTLSCSPISGHRSVSWYQQTPGQGLQFLFEYFSETQRNKGNFPGRFSGRQFSNSRSEMNVSTLELGDSALYLCASSSDGQETQYFGPGTRLLVL.

V is TRBV9 and J is TRBJ1-2, with D maybe TRBD1 (5 bases). Trimming removed 3 bases at V and 2 bases at J, with 14 bases between. In germline, CDR1 is SGDLS, CDR2 YYNGEE. This CDR3 region has 15 residues. CDR3 coding DNA: TGTGCCAGCAGCGCCCTCCTGACAGCCAACTATGGCTACACCTTC. Its translation is CASSALLTANYGYTF.

The CDR3 reads CATLFQDLYGYTF. CDR3 DNA sequence: TGTGCCACCCTTTTTCAGGACCTCTATGGCTACACCTTC. The chain couples TRBV28 to TRBJ1-2; D is unclear. From germline, CDR1 is MDHEN and CDR2 SYDVKM. V lost 10 bases to trimming and J lost 4 bases, with 16 bases between them. The CDR3 has 13 residues.

The rearrangement links TRBV7-8 to TRBJ1-1, with 7 bases aligning to TRBD1. This CDR3 spans 22 amino acids. Germline CDR1 reads SGHVS; CDR2 reads FQNEAQ. The V segment lost 5 bases and the J segment 4 bases; nucleotides outside the gene matches: 31. CDR3 bases: TGTGCCAGCAGCCCAACCAGACAGGGAAGTCTCTCAGGGAATTTGGGGGGCACTGAAGCTTTCTTT. It translates to CASSPTRQGSLSGNLGGTEAFF.

The chain links TRBV11-2 to TRBJ1-5, with TRBD1 matching 9 bases. The CDR3 has 15 residues. The germline V gene encodes CDR1 SGHAT and CDR2 FQNNGV. The V gene end was trimmed by 5 bases and the J gene end by 3 bases; junction bases not matched to a gene: 5. The CDR3 protein is CASSKGQGYNQPQHF. The DNA for the CDR3 is TGTGCCAGCAGCAAAGGACAGGGGTACAATCAGCCCCAGCATTTT.

CDR3 nucleotide sequence: TGTGCCAGTAGTATCCGGGACAGTAAGTACGAGCAGTACTTC. Translated: CASSIRDSKYEQYF. This sequence joins TRBV19 and TRBJ2-7, with 7 bases that match TRBD1. There are 14 residues in the CDR3. The junction had 6 bases not matched to a gene; V was cut back by 3 bases and J by 4 bases. Germline values: CDR1 LNHDA, CDR2 SQIVND (reference sequence).

This chain uses TRBV2 with TRBJ2-4, with 7 positions matching TRBD2. The germline V gene has CDR1 SNHLY and CDR2 FYNNEI. The trim removed 1 base at V and 5 bases at J, leaving 2 bases unmatched. The CDR3 extends over 14 amino acids. CDR3 DNA sequence: TGTGCCAGCAGTGAAGGGCTAGCGGAAAACATTCAGTACTTC. It is translated as CASSEGLAENIQYF. The entire variable domain, with the rest obtained from reference TRBV2 and TRBJ2-4, is as follows: EPEVTQTPSHQVTQMGQEVILRCVPISNHLYFYWYRQILGQKVEFLVSFYNNEISEKSEIFDDQFSVERPDGSNFTLKIRSTKLEDSAMYFCASSEGLAENIQYFGAGTRLSVL.

This chain connects TRBV6-1 to TRBJ1-5; no reliable D call. The germline V gene has CDR1 MNHNS and CDR2 SASEGT. V dropped 5 bases and J dropped 4 bases, with 6 bases sitting between them. There are 12 residues in the CDR3. The CDR3 nucleotides read TGTGCCAGCAGTTCGGCGAATCAGCCCCAGCATTTT. It yields the protein CASSSANQPQHF.

The rearrangement uses TRBV11-2 and TRBJ2-3; D unresolved. This CDR3 is built from 12 residues. Germline loops: CDR1 SGHAT, CDR2 FQNNGV. V lost 8 bases and J lost 6, with 12 bases in between. CDR3 amino acids: CASGVGYDTQYF. The CDR3 coding sequence is TGTGCCAGCGGGGTCGGCTATGATACGCAGTATTTT.